This entry features one T cell receptor (beta chain) sequence. The data belong to a study of blood T cell repertoires in COVID-19. Study-wide context: PBMCs, B-cell-depleted T cells, or T cells provided the cDNA or gDNA that made up the material.

In germline, CDR1 is SGHVS, CDR2 FQNEAQ. The CDR3 loop spans 15 amino acids. V lost 5 bases, J lost 11 bases, and 13 bases stayed unmatched. Produced via immunoSEQ multiplex PCR; TCRdb's table is partial and in-frame only. The data contain more than 65,000 clones, over 65% of them seen just once; the ten biggest clones take up 35%. Source material: peripheral blood. V gene TRBV7-8 combines with J gene TRBJ1-1, with 11 bases matching TRBD1. The source of this sequence is a woman between 65 and 79 years old with acute or convalescent COVID-19. The CDR3 is CASSPARTGGIGAFF. CDR3 bases: TGTGCCAGCAGCCCAGCAAGGACAGGGGGCATTGGGGCTTTCTTT.